This T cell receptor (beta chain) was recovered during a study of T-cell reconstitution after alpha-beta-depleted transplantation in children. TCRbeta library preparation incorporated unique molecular identifiers. TCRdb re-analysed the PCR reads in MiXCR, keeping a single row per CDR3 protein. The sample carries approximately 350,000 distinct CDR3 sequences, about a tenth recorded once. This clonotype showed up many times. The CDR3 totals 15 residues. After removal of 5 bases from V and 4 bases from J, the junction contained 6 bases not matched to a gene. The V gene's germline CDR1 is SGHTA and CDR2 FQGTGA.

The V call is TRBV7-3, the J call TRBJ2-2; 8 nucleotides align to TRBD1. The material sequenced was PBMCs from the stem cell graft donor, taken from the stem cell graft. The clonotype was recovered from a human donor who donated a stem cell graft to a child with acute lymphoblastic leukemia. CDR3 sequence: CASSLGQGSTGELFF. CDR3 sequence (DNA): TGTGCCAGCAGCCTAGGACAGGGCAGCACCGGGGAGCTGTTTTTT.